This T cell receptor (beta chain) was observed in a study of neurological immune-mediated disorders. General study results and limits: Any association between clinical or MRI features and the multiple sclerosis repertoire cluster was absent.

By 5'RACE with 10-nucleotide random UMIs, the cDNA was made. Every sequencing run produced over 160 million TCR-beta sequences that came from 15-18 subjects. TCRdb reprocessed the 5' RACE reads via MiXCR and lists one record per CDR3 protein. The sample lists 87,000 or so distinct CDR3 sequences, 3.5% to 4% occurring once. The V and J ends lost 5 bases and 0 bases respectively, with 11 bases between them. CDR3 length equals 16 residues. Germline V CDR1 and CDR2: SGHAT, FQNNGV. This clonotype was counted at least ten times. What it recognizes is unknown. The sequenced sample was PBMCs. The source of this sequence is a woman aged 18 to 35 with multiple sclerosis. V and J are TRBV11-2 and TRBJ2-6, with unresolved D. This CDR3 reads CASSMGPNSGANVLTF. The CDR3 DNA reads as TGTGCCAGCAGCATGGGCCCTAACTCTGGGGCCAACGTCCTGACTTTC.